The clone carrying this TCR beta chain was seen only a few times. The antigen is undetermined. The conserved phenylalanine or tryptophan is not found at the CDR3 terminus, so this likely reflects a read error. CDR1 MDHEN and CDR2 SYDVKM come from the germline V gene. The CDR3 covers 14 residues. V dropped 2 bases and J dropped 0 bases, with 5 bases sitting between them. Patients were all untreated before their thyroid surgery. The data derive from a study of metastatic and nonmetastatic thyroid tumors. As for the study in general: For malignant and benign thyroid patients, tumor or nodule tissue and blood were the sources whose repertoires were compared.

Study results and caveats: As reported, TCR beta diversity in blood and tumor was significantly higher in malignant thyroid tumors than in benign nodules.

In the original workflow: It was from CDR3 differences across clinicopathological groups that a distant-metastasis classifier for papillary thyroid cancer was built. TCRdb reanalyzed the PCR reads via MiXCR. TCRdb's processing, not the authors' own work, is the source of the V and J calls. The sample lists tens of thousands of clones; 20% were seen once. The sample consisted of blood. V and J are TRBV28 and TRBJ1-5; D gene uncertain. The sequence came from a female donor with papillary thyroid cancer or a benign thyroid nodule (not recorded which). Some clones in this sample may be carry-over from other donors' samples. The DNA for the CDR3 is TGTGCCAGCAGTTTAGGGAGTAGCAATCAGCCCCAGCATTCT. Translation: CASSLGSSNQPQHS.